This entry features one T cell receptor beta chain sequence. These data belong to a study of shared clonotypes between healthy human individuals. Profiling relied on immunoSEQ multiplex PCR, and the TCRdb table lists in-frame clones only, not all of them. The table lists under 750,000 clones, roughly 72% of them singletons. Free of recent acute infections or vaccinations, the donors were healthy HIV-negative adults. Partitioning of CD4+ cells yielded a CD45RA+ naive subset and a CD45RA-negative memory subset. The receptor comes from a woman aged 25-40 years in good health. The specimen was memory CD4+ T cells sorted from blood. Subset here: CD45RA-negative fraction.

The CDR3 bases are TGTGCCAGCAGCCAAGGGACTAGCGGAAACAATGAGCAGTTCTTC. Translating it yields CASSQGTSGNNEQFF. V usage is TRBV4-2 and J usage is TRBJ2-1; 10 positions match TRBD2. Trimming took 1 base from V and 5 from J; bases not matched to a gene: 2. Germline-derived CDR1 and CDR2 are LGHNA and YNFKEQ. The CDR3 runs to 15 residues.